This TCR beta chain emerged from a study of blood T cell repertoires in COVID-19. At the level of the study: From the United States, Italy and Spain came samples of acute and convalescent COVID-19. In each case, the material was cDNA or gDNA derived from T cells, B-cell-depleted T cells, or PBMCs.

Trimming took off 11 bases at V and 8 bases at J, with 22 bases between the two ends. CDR1 and CDR2 from the germline V gene are MDHEN and SYDVKM. This CDR3 spans 14 amino acids. Under the authors' procedure: It was from reference gene primer amplification that nucleated cell counts were estimated. Measured with immunoSEQ multiplex PCR; TCRdb has only the in-frame clones, and not every one. D and trimming come from the DNA, and the V and J calls and clone size come from that table. This sample has 200,000 or so clones, with roughly 85% found just once. This receptor was taken from a man in his sixties with acute or convalescent COVID-19. The chain joins TRBV28 to TRBJ2-1, with D tentatively TRBD2 (6 bases). Sequenced sample: peripheral blood. In DNA, the CDR3 is TGTGCCGCGGGGCTAACGGGCTCCTCGGATGAGCAGTTCTTC. Its protein is CAAGLTGSSDEQFF.